The present TCR beta chain was sequenced within a study of patients and donors after allogeneic stem cell transplantation. V lost 3 bases and J lost 4, with 13 bases in between. CDR1 is DFQATT, CDR2 SNEGSKA, per germline (reference sequence). CDR3 length: 15 amino acids. TCRdb re-derived calls from the RT-PCR reads in MiXCR, one entry per CDR3 protein. The sample has 400,000 to 500,000 distinct CDR3 sequences, approximately 16% seen once. This clonotype was seen a few times. The clonotype originates from a human donor who was either an allogeneic HSCT recipient or a stem cell or donor lymphocyte infusion donor (not recorded which). It is not recorded whose cells these are; they may come from a transplant donor. The chain is built from TRBV20-1 and TRBJ1-6; no reliable D call. Sequencing was performed on blood, either unsorted or a sorted T cell fraction (not recorded which). The DNA of the CDR3 is TGCAGTGCTAGGCGCGCGGATTGGTATAATTCACCCCTCCACTTT. Translating gives CSARRADWYNSPLHF.